These 24 T cell receptor beta chains share one sample of origin, sequenced in a study of shared clonotypes between healthy human individuals. This table comes from immunoSEQ multiplex PCR, and its TCRdb copy is limited to in-frame clones, with some not included. The sample carries millions of clones, just over 90% recorded once. The source material was naive CD4+ T cells from PBMCs. Subset meaning: CD45RA+ positively selected. Source of these receptors: a young man in good health. Some clones in this sample may be carry-over from other donors' samples.

The chain uses TRBV5-1 and TRBJ1-4, with TRBD1 matching 9 bases. The CDR3 length is 15 residues. Germline V gene lookup returns CDR1 SGHRS and CDR2 YFSETQ. Germline trimming cut 5 bases from V and 4 bases from J; bases unmatched to any gene: 6. For the CDR3, the DNA is TGCGCCAGCAGTCGGACAGGGGATGGTAATGAAAAACTGTTTTTT. Translation: CASSRTGDGNEKLFF.

The chain carries TRBV7-9 and TRBJ2-1, with 8 bases that match TRBD1. This CDR3 has 17 amino acids. Germline trimming cut 5 bases from V and 5 bases from J; bases unmatched to any gene: 14. Germline lookup yields CDR1 SEHNR and CDR2 FQNEAQ (reference sequence). CDR3 loop: CASSMPWDRSNDNEQFF. In nucleotides, the CDR3 is TGTGCCAGCAGCATGCCGTGGGACAGGTCGAACGACAATGAGCAGTTCTTC. Supplemented by reference TRBV7-9 and TRBJ2-1, the full variable domain reads DTGVSQNPRHKITKRGQNVTFRCDPISEHNRLYWYRQTLGQGPEFLTYFQNEAQLEKSRLLSDRFSAERPKGSFSTLEIQRTEQGDSAMYLCASSMPWDRSNDNEQFFGPGTRLTVL.

The rearrangement uses TRBV27 and TRBJ2-7; no firm D call. The CDR3 sequence is 15 residues long. Germline CDR1 and CDR2: MNHEY and SMNVEV (reference sequence). V was shortened by 4 bases and J by 1 base, with 14 bases between the two germline ends. CDR3 in DNA: TGTGCCAGCAGTTCTCTAGGGAAGGGATCCTACGAGCAGTACTTC. It encodes CASSSLGKGSYEQYF.

V is TRBV10-3 and J is TRBJ2-2; maybe TRBD2 (6 bases). The CDR3 has 14 residues. V lost 7 bases, J lost 4 bases, and 13 bases lay in between. The germline gives CDR1 ENHRY, CDR2 SYGVKD. The CDR3 sequence: CAIKWDSITGELFF. CDR3 nucleotides: TGTGCCATCAAGTGGGACTCGATCACCGGGGAGCTGTTTTTT.

The chain has TRBV18 and TRBJ2-7, with unresolved D. Between the trimmed V and J ends, which lost 0 bases and 3 bases, there was a span of 15 bases. The germline gives CDR1 KGHSH, CDR2 LQKENI. The CDR3 covers 16 residues. CDR3 in DNA: TGTGCCAGCTCACCACCGGGTATCGAAATATACTACGAGCAGTACTTC. Translating gives CASSPPGIEIYYEQYF. Complete variable domain (other parts from reference TRBV18 and TRBJ2-7): NAGVMQNPRHLVRRRGQEARLRCSPMKGHSHVYWYRQLPEEGLKFMVYLQKENIIDESGMPKERFSAEFPKEGPSILRIQQVVRGDSAAYFCASSPPGIEIYYEQYFGPGTRLTVT.

The V call is TRBV4-1, the J call TRBJ1-2, with a tentative D call TRBD1 (5 bases). Trimming cost V 4 bases and J 0 bases, with 15 bases left between them. Germline assignment: CDR1 MGHRA and CDR2 YSYEKL. There are 16 residues in the CDR3. DNA for the CDR3: TGCGCCAGCAGCCCCTCACGGGGGGGGACTAACTATGGCTACACCTTC. This sequence encodes CASSPSRGGTNYGYTF.

The CDR3 bases are TGTGCCAGCCAAAGGGGACTACCAGAAACCGGGGAGCTGTTTTTT. It specifies CASQRGLPETGELFF. The genes are TRBV5-6 and TRBJ2-2, with 7 bases identical to TRBD2. The CDR3 sequence is 15 residues long. V dropped 7 bases and J dropped 5; count of bases not matched to a gene: 11. Germline CDR1 reads SGHDT; CDR2 reads YYEEEE.

The genes are TRBV19 and TRBJ2-7; 8 nucleotides match TRBD1. Germline CDR1 reads LNHDA; CDR2 reads SQIVND (reference sequence). J was trimmed by 8 bases and V by 3 bases; bases with no gene match: 15. There are 16 residues in the CDR3. CDR3 region: CASSILRTGQSVKQYF. CDR3 DNA: TGTGCCAGTAGTATTCTACGGACAGGGCAAAGTGTCAAGCAGTACTTC.

This clone was counted a single time. The rearrangement joins TRBV5-8 to TRBJ2-5; TRBD1 aligns across 11 bases. From germline, CDR1 is SGHTS and CDR2 YDEGEE. The V segment lost 4 bases and the J segment 5 bases; nucleotides outside the gene matches: 10. The CDR3 totals 16 residues. The CDR3 spells CASSLDRGRFGETQYF. CDR3 in DNA: TGTGCCAGCAGCCTGGACAGGGGGCGTTTCGGGGAGACCCAGTACTTC.

This chain connects TRBV11-3 to TRBJ2-7, with 9 bases identical to TRBD2. Per the germline V gene, CDR1 is SGHNT and CDR2 is YENEEA. Trimming removed 4 bases from V and 2 bases from J; junction bases left unmatched: 6. This CDR3 comprises 15 residues. The CDR3 nucleotides are TGTGCCAGCAGCTATAGCGGGGGTTTCGCCTACGAGCAGTACTTC. Amino acid sequence: CASSYSGGFAYEQYF.

The CDR3: CAISESRMNTEAFF. Here the CDR3 DNA reads TGTGCCATCAGTGAGTCCAGGATGAACACTGAAGCTTTCTTT. The chain recombines TRBV10-3 with TRBJ1-1; D is ambiguous. With 0 bases removed from V and 0 bases from J, the gap between germline ends came to 5 bases. The length of the CDR3 is 14 residues. Looked up from germline, CDR1 is ENHRY and CDR2 is SYGVKD.

J is TRBJ1-1 and V is TRBV7-2, with D possibly being TRBD1 (5 bases). CDR1 and CDR2 from the germline V gene are SGHTA and FQGNSA. V was trimmed by 3 bases and J by 5 bases, leaving 10 bases between them. The CDR3 contains 13 residues. This chain's CDR3 is CASSFMGQTEAFF. In nucleotides, the CDR3 is TGTGCCAGCAGCTTCATGGGGCAAACTGAAGCTTTCTTT. Drawing the rest from reference TRBV7-2 and TRBJ1-1, the complete variable domain is GAGVSQSPSNKVTEKGKDVELRCDPISGHTALYWYRQSLGQGLEFLIYFQGNSAPDKSGLPSDRFSAERTGGSVSTLTIQRTQQEDSAVYLCASSFMGQTEAFFGQGTRLTVV.

The chain recombines TRBV5-1 with TRBJ2-7; no firm D call. Germline CDR1 SGHRS, CDR2 YFSETQ. V lost 5 bases and J lost 1, with 13 bases in between. This CDR3 region has 14 residues. The CDR3 sequence is CASSTRVRSYEQYF. CDR3 bases: TGCGCCAGCAGTACTCGGGTGAGGTCCTACGAGCAGTACTTC.

A remark on this clone: Other DNA sequences in this specimen translate into the identical CDR3. The CDR3 reads CAWSSTSIVDEQFF. In DNA, the CDR3 is TGTGCCTGGAGTTCCACTAGTATTGTGGATGAGCAGTTCTTC. The V and J genes are TRBV30 and TRBJ2-1; D is perhaps TRBD2 (5 bases). There are 14 residues in the CDR3. Germline lookup yields CDR1 GTSNPN and CDR2 SVGIG (reference sequence). V gave up 2 bases and J gave up 8 bases, with 16 bases separating them.

The V and J genes are TRBV28 and TRBJ2-1; the D gene is possibly TRBD2 (6 bases). Germline-derived CDR1 and CDR2 are MDHEN and SYDVKM. This CDR3 has 15 amino acids. The V and J ends lost 6 bases and 8 bases respectively, with 20 bases between them. The CDR3 loop is CASSSPGLSRDEQFF. The CDR3 DNA is TGTGCCAGCAGCTCCCCGGGACTCTCGCGGGATGAGCAGTTCTTC.

As DNA, the CDR3 is TGTGCCAGCAGAGCCGACAGGGAGGTAGTTGAAGCTTTCTTT. It yields the protein CASRADREVVEAFF. V is TRBV6-1 and J is TRBJ1-1; 7 positions agree with TRBD1. The CDR3 covers 14 residues. In germline, CDR1 is MNHNS, CDR2 SASEGT. The V and J ends lost 6 bases and 7 bases, in that order; junction bases with no gene match: 11.

The V and J genes are TRBV11-3 and TRBJ1-2, with no clear D. This CDR3 region has 14 residues. V shed 1 base and J shed 1 base, with 7 bases lying between them. Germline loops: CDR1 SGHNT, CDR2 YENEEA. CDR3 protein: CASSLGRDNYGYTF. As DNA, the CDR3 is TGTGCCAGCAGCTTAGGGAGAGATAACTATGGCTACACCTTC.

This clone appeared a few times. This specimen includes other DNA sequences encoding the same CDR3. The chain has TRBV9 and TRBJ2-7; TRBD2 matches 10 bases. CDR1 and CDR2 (germline): SGDLS, YYNGEE. The CDR3 covers 14 residues. The V segment lost 0 bases and the J segment 3 bases; nucleotides outside the gene matches: 0. The CDR3, as DNA: TGTGCCAGCAGCGTAGGGACTAGCGGCTACGAGCAGTACTTC. Amino acids: CASSVGTSGYEQYF. The full variable domain, in which reference TRBV9 and TRBJ2-7 provide the parts outside the CDR3, is DSGVTQTPKHLITATGQRVTLRCSPRSGDLSVYWYQQSLDQGLQFLIQYYNGEERAKGNILERFSAQQFPDLHSELNLSSLELGDSALYFCASSVGTSGYEQYFGPGTRLTVT.

This clone was picked up a small number of times. The chain links TRBV6-6 to TRBJ2-7; tentative D call: TRBD1 (6 bases). The CDR3 consists of 15 residues. The V gene lost 7 bases and the J gene lost 3 bases, with 19 bases spanning the gap. CDR1 is MNHNY and CDR2 is SVGAGI in the germline V gene (reference sequence). The CDR3 protein is CASKPPRGHYYEQYF. As DNA, the CDR3 is TGTGCCAGCAAACCCCCAAGGGGACACTACTACGAGCAGTACTTC.

The CDR3 DNA reads as TGTGCCAGCAGCTTAATAAGCGAGAACACCGGGGAGCTGTTTTTT. Its translation is CASSLISENTGELFF. The chain carries TRBV7-6 and TRBJ2-2; D gene unclear. This CDR3 has 15 residues. Trimming removed 2 bases at V and 1 base at J, with 8 bases between. Germline values: CDR1 SGHVS, CDR2 FNYEAQ.

As to this clone: The identical CDR3 is also encoded by other nucleotide sequences in the sample. CDR3 DNA: TGTGCCACCAGCAGAGCCCCGGGAGATACGCAGTATTTT. It codes for CATSRAPGDTQYF. The chain links TRBV15 to TRBJ2-3; D gene unclear. Germline V gene data show CDR1 as LNHNV and CDR2 as YYDKDF (reference sequence). V lost 1 base and J 5 bases, leaving 7 bases between the germline ends. CDR3 length: 13 residues.

V usage is TRBV7-8 and J usage is TRBJ2-3; 16 bases fit TRBD2. The germline V gene has CDR1 SGHVS and CDR2 FQNEAQ. The CDR3 is 19 residues long. Unmatched junction bases numbered 11, after V lost 4 bases and J lost 4 bases. CDR3 region: CASSSRRGTSGRGADTQYF. The DNA of the CDR3 is TGTGCCAGCAGCTCAAGACGCGGGACTAGCGGGAGGGGAGCAGATACGCAGTATTTT.

CDR3 sequence (DNA): TGTGCCAGCAGTTTATTATCAGGGGGTCTAATCTATGGCTACACCTTC. Translation gives CASSLLSGGLIYGYTF. The chain recombines TRBV27 with TRBJ1-2, with 7 bases fitting TRBD1. The CDR3 length is 16 residues. V was clipped by 1 base and J by 4 bases; unmatched bases: 9. Germline V CDR1 and CDR2: MNHEY, SMNVEV (reference sequence).

This clone was picked up a small number of times. The chain joins TRBV28 to TRBJ1-5; no clear D. The CDR3 is made up of 12 amino acids. The germline gives CDR1 MDHEN, CDR2 SYDVKM. V was trimmed by 6 bases and J by 11 bases, leaving 14 bases between them. CDR3 loop: CASSGFLQAQHF. CDR3 nucleotides: TGTGCCAGCAGCGGATTCCTCCAGGCCCAGCATTTT. The whole variable domain, filled in from reference TRBV28 and TRBJ1-5, reads DVKVTQSSRYLVKRTGEKVFLECVQDMDHENMFWYRQDPGLGLRLIYFSYDVKMKEKGDIPEGYSVSREKKERFSLILESASTNQTSMYLCASSGFLQAQHFGDGTRLSIL.